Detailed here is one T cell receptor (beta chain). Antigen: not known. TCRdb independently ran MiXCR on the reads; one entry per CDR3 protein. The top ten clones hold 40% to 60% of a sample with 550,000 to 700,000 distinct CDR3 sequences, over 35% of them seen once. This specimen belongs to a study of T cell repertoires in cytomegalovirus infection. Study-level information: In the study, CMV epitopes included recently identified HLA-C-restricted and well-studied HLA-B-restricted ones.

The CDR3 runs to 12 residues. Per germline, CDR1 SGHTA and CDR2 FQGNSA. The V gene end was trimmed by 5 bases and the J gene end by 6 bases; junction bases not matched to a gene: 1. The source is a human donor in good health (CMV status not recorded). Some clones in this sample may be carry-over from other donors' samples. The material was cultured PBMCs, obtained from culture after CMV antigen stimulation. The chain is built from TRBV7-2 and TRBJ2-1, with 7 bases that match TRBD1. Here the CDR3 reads CASSRQGNEQFF. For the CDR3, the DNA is TGTGCCAGCAGCCGACAGGGCAATGAGCAGTTCTTC.